These 8 T cell receptor beta chains were sequenced from one sample in a study of cytomegalovirus exposure and HLA in healthy donors. The study ran its PCR with 60 Vbeta and 13 Jbeta primers. Repertoires were generated with immunoSEQ multiplex PCR, while TCRdb's copy carries only in-frame clones and drops some. The sample has about 190,000 clones, roughly 68% seen once. Sequences were obtained from PBMCs. Receptors originate from a woman between 25 and 40 years old in good health and CMV-seronegative.

This clone was detected a few times. V gene TRBV15 combines with J gene TRBJ1-5; D gene unclear. The germline gives CDR1 LNHNV, CDR2 YYDKDF (reference sequence). The V end lost 0 bases, the J end lost 0 bases, and 9 bases lay between the germline ends. The CDR3 spans 16 residues. The CDR3 DNA is TGTGCCACCAGCAGAGATCGGGGAAATAGCAATCAGCCCCAGCATTTT. This codes for CATSRDRGNSNQPQHF.

The chain recombines TRBV7-3 with TRBJ2-2; a possible D gene is TRBD2 (6 bases). CDR1 SGHTA and CDR2 FQGTGA come from the germline V gene. The CDR3 runs to 14 residues. The ends were cut back, 1 base at V and 5 bases at J, with 8 bases in the middle. In nucleotides, the CDR3 is TGTGCCAGCAGCTTAAACCGGGAGACCGGGGAGCTGTTTTTT. Its protein product is CASSLNRETGELFF.

V usage is TRBV2 and J usage is TRBJ1-6; D call uncertain. This CDR3 is 15 amino acids long. Trimming removed 7 bases at V and 2 bases at J, with 12 bases between. Germline V gene data show CDR1 as SNHLY and CDR2 as FYNNEI. The CDR3 spells CASKVLTAYNSPLHF. CDR3 DNA: TGTGCCAGCAAGGTCCTTACAGCCTATAATTCACCCCTCCACTTT.

This clone was seen a handful of times. The rearrangement joins TRBV5-4 to TRBJ2-4; the D is unclear. The CDR3 extends over 15 amino acids. Trimming took off 3 bases at V and 0 bases at J, with 10 bases between the two ends. The germline gives CDR1 SGHNT, CDR2 YYREEE (reference sequence). For the CDR3, the DNA is TGTGCCAGCAGCTCTTCAGTGTTAGCCAAAAACATTCAGTACTTC. Its translation: CASSSSVLAKNIQYF.

This clone was observed a few times. The J gene is TRBJ2-7, the V gene TRBV7-9; possible D gene TRBD1, 5 bases. Germline values: CDR1 SEHNR, CDR2 FQNEAQ (reference sequence). The CDR3 length is 15 residues. V lost 7 bases and J lost 3, with 19 bases in between. The CDR3 coding sequence is TGTGCCAGCACCCAAGAAGGGGAACACTTCTACGAGCAGTACTTC. It specifies CASTQEGEHFYEQYF.

The rearrangement uses TRBV7-2 and TRBJ1-2, with D perhaps TRBD1 (6 bases). Trimming cost V 5 bases and J 2 bases, with 9 bases left between them. CDR1 and CDR2 from the germline V gene are SGHTA and FQGNSA. CDR3 length equals 13 residues. The CDR3 DNA reads as TGTGCCAGCAGCCGGGACAAAAACTATGGCTACACCTTC. Its protein is CASSRDKNYGYTF.

This clone is a singleton in its sample. The genes are TRBV2 and TRBJ2-5; 9 bases are a match to TRBD2. The CDR3 is made up of 16 amino acids. Germline lookup yields CDR1 SNHLY and CDR2 FYNNEI. V shed 3 bases, J shed 1 base, and the junction held 6 bases outside the gene matches. The CDR3 coding sequence is TGTGCCAGCAGTGAGGGACAAGCGGGGGGCCAAGAGACCCAGTACTTC. Encoded protein: CASSEGQAGGQETQYF.

The V gene is TRBV6-1, the J gene TRBJ2-5; D may be TRBD1 (5 bases). The CDR3 covers 12 residues. CDR1 is MNHNS and CDR2 is SASEGT in the germline V gene. Deletions cut 8 bases from V and 5 bases from J, with 12 bases between. The CDR3 nucleotides are TGTGCCAGCCACCAGGGTATGGAGACCCAGTACTTC. It codes for CASHQGMETQYF.